Listed here are 25 T cell receptor beta chains from one sample, sequenced in a study of human T cells and chemical hapten exposure. TCRdb itself ran the 5' RACE reads through MiXCR, one entry per CDR3 protein. The repertoire holds tens of thousands of distinct CDR3 sequences, with approximately 15% as singletons. The study extracted total RNA from unfractionated whole blood. The receptor source for this set is a female donor in good health.

This clonotype was seen more than once but under ten times. This sequence joins TRBV27 and TRBJ2-7; 13 positions match TRBD2. Trimming removed 6 bases from V and 4 bases from J; junction bases left unmatched: 6. Germline CDR1 and CDR2: MNHEY and SMNVEV (reference sequence). CDR3 length: 15 residues. This CDR3 reads CASSQPGLAGYEQYF. As DNA, the CDR3 is TGTGCCAGCAGCCAACCGGGACTAGCGGGATACGAGCAGTACTTC.

This clonotype was observed a few times. This chain links TRBV11-2 with TRBJ2-7, with TRBD1 matching 7 bases. The CDR3 sequence is 15 residues long. Unmatched junction bases numbered 12, after V lost 5 bases and J lost 5 bases. Germline lookup yields CDR1 SGHAT and CDR2 FQNNGV. The CDR3 coding sequence is TGTGCCAGCAGCAACTTAGACAGGGTGTATAACGAGCAGTACTTC. Amino acid sequence: CASSNLDRVYNEQYF.

This clonotype was counted at least ten times. The chain carries TRBV29-1 and TRBJ2-5; 8 bases agree with TRBD1. Looked up from germline, CDR1 is SQVTM and CDR2 is ANQGSEA. V lost 5 bases and J lost 5; bases outside the gene matches: 4. There are 12 residues in the CDR3. The CDR3 DNA follows: TGCAGCGTTCGACAGGGGCGGGAGACCCAGTACTTC. Translating it yields CSVRQGRETQYF.

This chain uses TRBV6-2 or TRBV6-3 with TRBJ2-5, with a possible D match to TRBD2 (6 bases). The CDR3 is 12 residues long. In germline, CDR1 is MNHEY, CDR2 SVGEGT. Trimming removed 5 bases from V and 5 bases from J, with 9 bases in between. The CDR3 spells CASSTSPETQYF. CDR3 in DNA: TGTGCCAGCAGTACTAGCCCGGAGACCCAGTACTTC.

A few counts support this clonotype. The chain carries TRBV6-6 and TRBJ2-3; D not certain. The germline V gene has CDR1 MNHNY and CDR2 SVGAGI (reference sequence). With 8 bases removed from V and 2 bases from J, the gap between germline ends came to 5 bases. The CDR3 has 11 amino acids. The CDR3 is CASQATDTQYF. DNA for the CDR3: TGTGCCAGCCAGGCCACAGATACGCAGTATTTT.

This clonotype has just a few counts. The chain combines TRBV9 with TRBJ1-1, with D perhaps TRBD1 (6 bases). V dropped 3 bases and J dropped 0 bases, with 12 bases sitting between them. The CDR3 extends over 15 amino acids. CDR1 and CDR2 from the germline V gene are SGDLS and YYNGEE. CDR3 in DNA: TGTGCCAGCAGCGGACAGGCTAACATGAACACTGAAGCTTTCTTT. Its protein is CASSGQANMNTEAFF.

This clonotype was observed a few times. The chain recombines TRBV7-2 with TRBJ2-5, with a possible D match to TRBD2 (6 bases). CDR1 SGHTA and CDR2 FQGNSA come from the germline V gene. This CDR3 has 14 amino acids. V was clipped by 5 bases and J by 2 bases, with 12 bases between them. The CDR3 DNA reads as TGTGCCAGCAGCCACCGGGACTTTCAAGAGACCCAGTACTTC. It is translated as CASSHRDFQETQYF.

The chain uses TRBV7-9 and TRBJ2-7; TRBD2 matches at 11 bases. Trimming at V came to 5 bases and at J to 7 bases, leaving 16 bases not matched to a gene. CDR3 length: 17 amino acids. Germline V CDR1 and CDR2: SEHNR, FQNEAQ (reference sequence). CDR3 sequence (DNA): TGTGCCAGCAGCCCCAGACTAGCGGGACCTTCAGCGCGAGAGCAGTACTTC. Translation: CASSPRLAGPSAREQYF.

V gene TRBV18 combines with J gene TRBJ2-6; D tentatively reads TRBD1 or TRBD2 (5 bases each). The CDR3 runs to 19 residues. Germline values: CDR1 KGHSH, CDR2 LQKENI. With 1 base removed from V and 0 bases from J, the gap between germline ends came to 16 bases. The CDR3 reads CASSPLGLGPSSGANVLTF. The CDR3 DNA reads as TGTGCCAGCTCACCACTCGGGTTGGGACCCTCCTCTGGGGCCAACGTCCTGACTTTC.

This clonotype was counted a few times. The V gene is TRBV29-1, the J gene TRBJ2-3, with 15 bases matching TRBD2. This CDR3 has 16 residues. After removal of 3 bases from V and 4 bases from J, the junction contained 5 bases not matched to a gene. In germline, CDR1 is SQVTM, CDR2 ANQGSEA. The CDR3 DNA reads TGCAGCGTTGACTTGCGGACTAGCGGGAGGGCAGATACGCAGTATTTT. Translation gives CSVDLRTSGRADTQYF.

This clonotype was seen ten or more times. The chain joins TRBV20-1 to TRBJ1-1; D uncertain. Germline V gene lookup returns CDR1 DFQATT and CDR2 SNEGSKA (reference sequence). The CDR3 covers 11 residues. V dropped 6 bases and J dropped 4 bases, with 9 bases sitting between them. The CDR3, as DNA: TGCAGTGCATCCGTCCCCACTGAAGCTTTCTTT. Encoded protein: CSASVPTEAFF.

This clonotype was detected many times. The chain combines TRBV4-2 with TRBJ1-1, with 7 bases aligning to TRBD1. V was clipped by 2 bases and J by 4 bases; unmatched bases: 13. The CDR3 sequence is 17 residues long. From germline, CDR1 is LGHNA and CDR2 YNFKEQ. CDR3 bases: TGTGCCAGCAGCCAAAGGGGGCATGGCAGGGGTAGCACTGAAGCTTTCTTT. As protein: CASSQRGHGRGSTEAFF.

This clonotype was recorded a few times. This chain joins TRBV5-1 and TRBJ2-3; 7 bases match TRBD2. Germline loops: CDR1 SGHRS, CDR2 YFSETQ. J gave up 3 bases and V 5 bases, and 6 bases lay outside the gene matches. The CDR3 runs 14 residues. In DNA form, the CDR3 reads TGCGCCAGCAGTAGGAATAGCGGGACAGATACGCAGTATTTT. Translation: CASSRNSGTDTQYF.

This clonotype has more than one count but fewer than ten. The rearrangement joins TRBV10-3 to TRBJ2-7, with 8 positions matching TRBD2. The CDR3 covers 14 residues. The germline gives CDR1 ENHRY, CDR2 SYGVKD. The V gene end was trimmed by 6 bases and the J gene end by 1 base; junction bases not matched to a gene: 5. CDR3 protein: CAIREAGESYEQYF. CDR3 coding DNA: TGTGCCATCAGGGAAGCGGGGGAATCCTACGAGCAGTACTTC.

The table lists this clonotype with a few counts. The CDR3 here is CASSLSRVNNEQFF. The CDR3 region has the DNA TGCGCCAGCAGCTTGAGTCGGGTCAACAATGAGCAGTTCTTC. The V and J genes are TRBV5-1 and TRBJ2-1; D call uncertain. CDR3 length equals 14 residues. In germline, CDR1 is SGHRS, CDR2 YFSETQ. Deletions cut 1 base from V and 5 bases from J, with 10 bases between.

The chain uses TRBV11-1 and TRBJ2-5, with TRBD2 as a possible D gene (5 bases). This CDR3 comprises 13 residues. The germline CDR1 and CDR2 sequences are SGHAT and FQDESV (reference sequence). The V and J ends lost 5 bases and 5 bases respectively, with 12 bases between them. CDR3 amino acids: CASSITEEETQYF. The CDR3 DNA sequence: TGTGCCAGCAGCATTACGGAGGAGGAGACCCAGTACTTC.

DNA for the CDR3: TGTGCCATCAGTGAACCGGGACAGGGAATATTAAGCTCTGGGGCCAACGTCCTGACTTTC. As protein: CAISEPGQGILSSGANVLTF. The V gene is TRBV10-3, the J gene TRBJ2-6, with 9 bases lining up with TRBD1. This CDR3 is built from 20 residues. V dropped 3 bases and J dropped 0; count of bases not matched to a gene: 12. Germline assignment: CDR1 ENHRY and CDR2 SYGVKD.

This clonotype was recorded a few times. The chain has TRBV9 and TRBJ2-1; 9 nucleotides match TRBD1. Trimming cost V 0 bases and J 9 bases; bases outside gene matches: 7. This CDR3 spans 15 amino acids. From germline, CDR1 is SGDLS and CDR2 YYNGEE. CDR3 loop: CASSVVGTGFSEQFF. DNA for the CDR3: TGTGCCAGCAGCGTAGTTGGGACAGGGTTTTCTGAGCAGTTCTTC.

This clonotype was seen more than once but under ten times. The rearrangement joins TRBV28 to TRBJ1-1; 11 nucleotides match TRBD1. The V and J ends lost 6 bases and 5 bases, in that order; junction bases with no gene match: 5. CDR1 is MDHEN, CDR2 SYDVKM, per germline. The CDR3 runs to 14 residues. CDR3 sequence (DNA): TGTGCCAGCAGCCCCGGGACAGGGGGAACTGAAGCTTTCTTT. Amino acid sequence: CASSPGTGGTEAFF.

The genes are TRBV20-1 and TRBJ2-1; 7 bases match TRBD2. Losses at the gene ends were 6 bases for V and 4 bases for J; bases not matched to a gene: 6. The germline V gene encodes CDR1 DFQATT and CDR2 SNEGSKA (reference sequence). The CDR3 contains 13 residues. DNA of the CDR3: TGCAGTGCCGATAAAGCGGGATACAATGAGCAGTTCTTC. Translating gives CSADKAGYNEQFF.

At least ten counts were recorded for this clonotype. V and J are TRBV27 and TRBJ2-1, with 11 bases matching TRBD2. CDR1 is MNHEY and CDR2 is SMNVEV in the germline V gene (reference sequence). The CDR3 runs to 18 residues. V gave up 2 bases and J gave up 2 bases; unmatched junction bases: 8. The CDR3 region is CASSLRLAGGGPYNEQFF. The CDR3 nucleotides read TGTGCCAGCAGTTTAAGGCTAGCGGGAGGTGGGCCCTACAATGAGCAGTTCTTC.

The chain joins TRBV28 to TRBJ2-1; TRBD1 aligns across 8 bases. Per germline, CDR1 MDHEN and CDR2 SYDVKM. CDR3 length equals 17 residues. Germline trimming cut 2 bases from V and 5 bases from J; bases unmatched to any gene: 11. CDR3 coding DNA: TGTGCCAGCAGTTTAATCGTGCCGGTCAGGGGGCACAATGAGCAGTTCTTC. This sequence encodes CASSLIVPVRGHNEQFF.

This clonotype turned up a few times. The chain's CDR3 is CASSHRDTQYF. CDR3 nucleotide sequence: TGTGCCAGCAGCCATCGGGATACGCAGTATTTT. The J gene is TRBJ2-3, the V gene TRBV6-5, with no clear D. Trimming took off 6 bases at V and 6 bases at J, with 7 bases between the two ends. The germline V gene encodes CDR1 MNHEY and CDR2 SVGAGI. This CDR3 spans 11 amino acids.

The V call is TRBV7-2, the J call TRBJ2-3, with D maybe TRBD1 (5 bases). Germline V lookup: CDR1 SGHTA, CDR2 FQGNSA. V was cut by 1 base and J by 2 bases, with 13 bases left in between. This CDR3 is built from 16 residues. This CDR3 reads CASSLGGQTYTDTQYF. CDR3 bases: TGTGCCAGCAGCTTAGGGGGCCAGACCTACACAGATACGCAGTATTTT.

Remarks on this clonotype: One junction end does not reproduce the germline sequence, and a read error may be involved. This chain connects TRBV7-2 to TRBJ2-3; 8 bases agree with TRBD2. Germline CDR1 and CDR2: SGHTA and FQGNSA. The CDR3 loop spans 14 amino acids. The CDR3 DNA reads as TGTGCCAGCAGCATAGCGGGGAGCACAGATACGCAGTATTTT. It yields the protein CASSIAGSTDTQYF.